The 30 T cell receptor beta chains in this list originate from one sample, sequenced in a study of sequential checkpoint blockade in melanoma. Here immunoSEQ multiplex PCR was the method, and the copy in TCRdb shows in-frame clones only, minus some. The sample lists around 12,000 clones; around 68% were seen once. Sample treatment: randomized to nivolumab then ipilimumab (arm A) or the reverse (arm B). The specimen comprised CD8+ T cells sorted from blood (inferred from file names), sampled from a patient given nivolumab and ipilimumab in sequence. Source of these receptors: a human donor with melanoma.

This clone occurred once. Here the CDR3 DNA reads TGCGCCAGCAGCCTTCAGGGGTACGGTAGCAATCAGCCCCAGCATTTT. Protein sequence: CASSLQGYGSNQPQHF. V gene TRBV5-1 combines with J gene TRBJ1-5; tentatively, D is TRBD1 (6 bases). Looked up from germline, CDR1 is SGHRS and CDR2 is YFSETQ. The V end was cut by 4 bases, the J end by 0 bases, with 14 bases between. The CDR3 spans 16 residues.

The J gene is TRBJ2-7, the V gene TRBV12-5; 10 bases align to TRBD1. Trimming removed 5 bases from V and 3 bases from J; junction bases left unmatched: 4. Germline V lookup: CDR1 LGHNT, CDR2 FRNRAP. The CDR3 covers 14 residues. CDR3 sequence (DNA): TGTGCTAGTGGTCCCCGGGACAGGGGCTACGAGCAGTACTTC. It is translated as CASGPRDRGYEQYF.

The J gene is TRBJ2-7, the V gene TRBV7-9; D might be TRBD1 (6 bases). CDR3 size: 14 residues. V shed 5 bases and J shed 4 bases, with 15 bases lying between them. Per the germline V gene, CDR1 is SEHNR and CDR2 is FQNEAQ (reference sequence). In DNA, the CDR3 is TGTGCCAGCAGCCCCATCGGACAGACATACGAGCAGTACTTC. Translating it yields CASSPIGQTYEQYF. Combining the CDR3 with reference TRBV7-9 and TRBJ2-7 gives the whole variable domain DTGVSQNPRHKITKRGQNVTFRCDPISEHNRLYWYRQTLGQGPEFLTYFQNEAQLEKSRLLSDRFSAERPKGSFSTLEIQRTEQGDSAMYLCASSPIGQTYEQYFGPGTRLTVT.

J is TRBJ1-3 and V is TRBV6-5; the D is unclear. Germline CDR1 MNHEY, CDR2 SVGAGI. V was cut by 4 bases and J by 3 bases, with 10 bases left in between. The CDR3 consists of 14 residues. DNA of the CDR3: TGTGCCAGCAGTTTGAGCGTAGGTGGAAACACCATATATTTT. Translating it yields CASSLSVGGNTIYF.

This clone turned up a few times. V and J are TRBV4-3 and TRBJ2-5, with no clear D. The J call may be in error: the DNA end matches TRBJ2-7 better. The germline V gene encodes CDR1 LGHNA and CDR2 YSLEER. The CDR3 has 13 amino acids. The CDR3 sequence: CASSPPGDYEQYF. In DNA form, the CDR3 reads TGCGCCAGCAGCCCACCCGGAGACTACGAGCAGTACTTC.

The gene calls are TRBV9 and TRBJ2-6, with unresolved D. Germline-derived CDR1 and CDR2 are SGDLS and YYNGEE. V lost 3 bases and J 4 bases, leaving 8 bases between the germline ends. The CDR3 is made up of 14 amino acids. CDR3 in amino acids: CASSGAAGANVLTF. The CDR3 nucleotides are TGTGCCAGCAGCGGGGCTGCCGGGGCCAACGTCCTGACTTTC.

This clone was seen only a few times. This sequence joins TRBV5-6 and TRBJ2-5, with D perhaps matching TRBD1 (7 bases). This CDR3 spans 13 amino acids. Per germline, CDR1 SGHDT and CDR2 YYEEEE. V lost 0 bases to trimming and J lost 7 bases, with 10 bases between them. CDR3 in DNA: TGTGCCAGCAGCTTGGGGCAGGGGGGGACCCAGTACTTC. Protein: CASSLGQGGTQYF.

The chain joins TRBV7-9 to TRBJ1-3; D ambiguous. The CDR3 runs to 16 residues. V shed 0 bases and J shed 0 bases, with 9 bases lying between them. From germline, CDR1 is SEHNR and CDR2 FQNEAQ (reference sequence). DNA of the CDR3: TGTGCCAGCAGCTTAGCTGAGTTGTCCTCTGGAAACACCATATATTTT. It codes for CASSLAELSSGNTIYF.

The CDR3 protein is CASSRGPGGSINEKLFF. The CDR3, as DNA: TGTGCCAGCAGCCGAGGCCCTGGAGGGAGCATTAATGAAAAACTGTTTTTT. The chain carries TRBV4-2 and TRBJ1-4; D gene unclear. V was cut by 4 bases and J by 4 bases, with 19 bases left in between. This CDR3 is built from 17 residues. CDR1 is LGHNA, CDR2 YNFKEQ, per germline.

The V call is TRBV7-9, the J call TRBJ2-7; possible D gene TRBD2, 6 bases. The germline CDR1 and CDR2 sequences are SEHNR and FQNEAQ (reference sequence). The CDR3 has 18 residues. The V end was cut by 5 bases, the J end by 4 bases, with 27 bases between. CDR3 protein: CASSPRGITGGPFYEQYF. The CDR3 DNA reads as TGTGCCAGCAGCCCCAGAGGCATAACCGGAGGGCCCTTTTACGAGCAGTACTTC.

The V and J genes are TRBV6-6 and TRBJ1-4, with a weak D call TRBD1 (6 bases). The germline V and J ends were trimmed by 4 bases and 7 bases, with 13 bases remaining between them. The CDR3 has 14 amino acids. The germline V gene has CDR1 MNHNY and CDR2 SVGAGI (reference sequence). DNA of the CDR3: TGTGCCAGCAGTTTCAGGGGTGGAGGTGAAAAACTGTTTTTT. Protein sequence: CASSFRGGGEKLFF.

The rearrangement links TRBV9 to TRBJ2-1; a possible D gene is TRBD2 (6 bases). The CDR3 covers 15 residues. Germline CDR1 SGDLS, CDR2 YYNGEE. The ends were cut back, 2 bases at V and 8 bases at J, with 17 bases in the middle. The CDR3: CASSVLAADRHEQFF. In DNA form, the CDR3 reads TGTGCCAGCAGCGTGTTAGCGGCCGATCGGCATGAGCAGTTCTTC.

This rearrangement joins TRBV9 to TRBJ2-5; 8 bases map to TRBD1. Germline CDR1 reads SGDLS; CDR2 reads YYNGEE. This CDR3 has 15 amino acids. The ends lost 5 bases at V and 2 bases at J; junction bases unmatched: 8. In DNA form, the CDR3 reads TGTGCCAGCAGTGCCGGGACAGGCATTCAAGAGACCCAGTACTTC. This sequence encodes CASSAGTGIQETQYF.

By sample share, this clone is medium-sized. The rearrangement links TRBV7-9 to TRBJ1-1; D unclear. V was clipped by 5 bases and J by 0 bases, with 4 bases between them. The CDR3 loop spans 12 amino acids. Germline V lookup: CDR1 SEHNR, CDR2 FQNEAQ (reference sequence). The CDR3 spells CASSTMNTEAFF. The CDR3, as DNA: TGTGCCAGCAGCACAATGAACACTGAAGCTTTCTTT.

The V gene is TRBV19, the J gene TRBJ1-1; maybe TRBD1 (5 bases). Trimming took 7 bases from V and 4 from J, leaving 19 bases between them. Looked up from germline, CDR1 is LNHDA and CDR2 is SQIVND (reference sequence). This CDR3 comprises 15 residues. This chain's CDR3 is CASTPGGGFGTEAFF. DNA of the CDR3: TGTGCCAGTACCCCGGGGGGAGGATTCGGCACTGAAGCTTTCTTT.

V and J are TRBV10-1 and TRBJ2-5, with TRBD1 as a possible D gene (5 bases). TRBJ2-7 matches the DNA end more closely, so the J call is doubtful. The CDR3 contains 14 residues. Germline-derived CDR1 and CDR2 are WNHNN and SYGVQD (reference sequence). The CDR3 spells CASSESVGAYEQYF. For the CDR3, the DNA is TGCGCCAGCAGTGAGTCGGTAGGGGCCTACGAGCAGTACTTC.

The chain links TRBV10-1 to TRBJ1-5; D unresolved. Trimming took 4 bases from V and 7 from J, leaving 11 bases between them. The CDR3 is 13 amino acids. Germline V CDR1 and CDR2: WNHNN, SYGVQD (reference sequence). CDR3 residues: CASSVGRSQPQHF. CDR3 DNA: TGCGCCAGCAGTGTTGGCAGATCCCAGCCCCAGCATTTT.

The chain employs TRBV9 and TRBJ2-2; 12 nucleotides align to TRBD2. The CDR3 consists of 18 residues. V was pared by 0 bases and J by 7 bases, with 10 bases of the junction left unmatched. Germline values: CDR1 SGDLS, CDR2 YYNGEE. This CDR3 is CASSVATTSGSVGGELFF. The DNA of the CDR3 is TGTGCCAGCAGCGTAGCCACGACTAGCGGGAGTGTTGGCGGGGAGCTGTTTTTT.

Comment on this clone: Other nucleotide sequences from this sample produce the same CDR3. The chain recombines TRBV2 with TRBJ1-1; D unresolved. CDR1 and CDR2 from the germline V gene are SNHLY and FYNNEI. This CDR3 spans 12 amino acids. V shed 3 bases and J shed 6 bases, with 8 bases lying between them. Written as DNA, the CDR3 is TGTGCCAGCAGTGAGTACGGTGCTGAAGCTTTCTTT. This gives the protein CASSEYGAEAFF. The whole variable domain, remainder taken from reference TRBV2 and TRBJ1-1, is EPEVTQTPSHQVTQMGQEVILRCVPISNHLYFYWYRQILGQKVEFLVSFYNNEISEKSEIFDDQFSVERPDGSNFTLKIRSTKLEDSAMYFCASSEYGAEAFFGQGTRLTVV.

The V gene is TRBV27, the J gene TRBJ1-6, with 7 bases identical to TRBD1. J gave up 7 bases and V 10 bases, and 7 bases lay outside the gene matches. Per germline, CDR1 MNHEY and CDR2 SMNVEV (reference sequence). The CDR3 is made up of 13 amino acids. CDR3 amino acids: CATRQGRNSPLHF. The CDR3 region has the DNA TGTGCCACCCGACAGGGACGAAATTCACCCCTCCACTTT.

The rearrangement links TRBV6-5 to TRBJ2-5, with 8 bases fitting TRBD1. The CDR3 length is 15 residues. Germline V gene data show CDR1 as MNHEY and CDR2 as SVGAGI. The V gene end was trimmed by 7 bases and the J gene end by 5 bases; junction bases not matched to a gene: 12. As DNA, the CDR3 is TGTGCCAGCACTAGACGGACAGGGAGGCAGGAGACCCAGTACTTC. It translates to CASTRRTGRQETQYF.

The rearrangement uses TRBV4-3 and TRBJ1-2; 7 bases are a match to TRBD1. V lost 0 bases, J lost 3 bases, and 10 bases stayed unmatched. CDR1 and CDR2 from the germline V gene are LGHNA and YSLEER. The CDR3 extends over 17 amino acids. The CDR3 sequence is CASSQDGTAKYYYGYTF. The CDR3 DNA is TGCGCCAGCAGCCAAGACGGGACAGCAAAATATTACTATGGCTACACCTTC.

The chain is built from TRBV9 and TRBJ2-5, with 14 bases identical to TRBD2. Germline V gives CDR1 SGDLS, CDR2 YYNGEE. V gave up 7 bases and J gave up 1 base; unmatched junction bases: 3. The length of the CDR3 is 15 residues. The CDR3 region has the DNA TGTGCCAGCGGACTAGCGGGGGGTACCCAAGAGACCCAGTACTTC. Protein product: CASGLAGGTQETQYF.

The count of this clone is one. This chain uses TRBV29-1 with TRBJ2-3; D may be TRBD2 (6 bases). Germline CDR1 reads SQVTM; CDR2 reads ANQGSEA. Trimming cost V 2 bases and J 10 bases, with 10 bases left between them. The CDR3 consists of 11 residues. The CDR3 bases are TGCAGCGTTGAAACGGACTACTCGCAGTATTTT. Amino acids: CSVETDYSQYF.

This chain uses TRBV6-1 with TRBJ2-2; D perhaps matches TRBD1 (6 bases). The CDR3 runs to 15 residues. Trimming pared 4 bases from V and 4 bases from J, leaving 13 bases between. The germline CDR1 and CDR2 sequences are MNHNS and SASEGT. CDR3 protein: CASSVLRGTTGELFF. The CDR3 nucleotides read TGTGCCAGCAGTGTCCTCAGGGGCACCACCGGGGAGCTGTTTTTT.

The chain employs TRBV6-5 and TRBJ2-1; D is uncertain. The V gene lost 0 bases and the J gene lost 8 bases, with 11 bases spanning the gap. CDR1 is MNHEY, CDR2 SVGAGI, per germline. The CDR3 consists of 14 residues. The CDR3 protein is CASSYSISGDEQFF. The CDR3 DNA reads TGTGCCAGCAGTTACTCAATAAGTGGAGATGAGCAGTTCTTC.

This clone has just a few counts. The rearrangement joins TRBV6-5 to TRBJ2-7, with 8 bases that match TRBD1. V gave up 2 bases and J gave up 12 bases; unmatched junction bases: 9. The CDR3 length is 13 residues. Germline CDR1 MNHEY, CDR2 SVGAGI. CDR3 sequence (DNA): TGTGCCAGCAGTTACGGACAGGGCTGGGAGAGGTACGTC. Translation gives CASSYGQGWERYV.

CDR3 in amino acids: CASSVNSNQPQHF. CDR3 DNA sequence: TGTGCCAGCAGTGTTAATAGCAATCAGCCCCAGCATTTT. The chain recombines TRBV25-1 with TRBJ1-5; D not certain. Per the germline V gene, CDR1 is MGHDK and CDR2 is SYGVNS. This CDR3 region has 13 residues. The germline V and J ends were trimmed by 4 bases and 0 bases, with 4 bases remaining between them.

There are a few counts of this clone. A read error may produce the germline difference seen at one junction end. The gene calls are TRBV19 and TRBJ1-2; 9 bases agree with TRBD1. Germline V gene lookup returns CDR1 LNHDA and CDR2 SQIVND (reference sequence). The CDR3 runs 13 residues. The CDR3 is CASSIGYRGPDIF. Here the CDR3 DNA reads TGTGCCAGTAGTATAGGGTACAGGGGGCCGGACATTTTC.

V is TRBV6-5 and J is TRBJ2-5; TRBD2 aligns across 11 bases. Germline V CDR1 and CDR2: MNHEY, SVGAGI. This CDR3 comprises 15 residues. V was pared by 6 bases and J by 2 bases, with 5 bases of the junction left unmatched. The CDR3 here is CASRASGGIQETQYF. The DNA of the CDR3 is TGTGCCAGCAGGGCTAGCGGGGGGATTCAAGAGACCCAGTACTTC.